This is a list of T cell receptor beta chains from one sample in a study of CD8+ T cells in alopecia areata. The assay was immunoSEQ multiplex PCR, and TCRdb's table has in-frame clones only and misses some. The sample consists of 250,000 to 300,000 clones, roughly 60% of them appearing once. Sequencing used CD4+ T cells sorted from blood, obtained at week 24, from a patient treated with tofacitinib. The receptors stem from a human donor with alopecia areata. The conserved cysteine and the conserved F or W are not part of the CDR3 here. Fields, in order: J gene, V gene, CDR3 protein.

>TRBJ2-7|TRBV30
AWSFRSGGFDEQY
>TRBJ2-3|TRBV4-2
ASSQVGRGENTQY
>TRBJ1-2|TRBV7-2
ASRPGTGENYGYT
>TRBJ2-1|TRBV7-2
ASSSFVGHNEQF
>TRBJ2-7|TRBV27
ASRPGQIPYEQY
>TRBJ2-5|TRBV28
ASSSGGPETQY
>TRBJ2-5|TRBV7-3
ASSLSETQY
>TRBJ2-5|TRBV2
ASSDGQESVETQY
>TRBJ2-1|TRBV20-1
SAQGTEQF
>TRBJ2-1|TRBV4-2
ASSQEISGGVISYNEQF
>TRBJ1-6|TRBV11-2
ASSSTVLPNSPLH
>TRBJ2-3|TRBV15
ATSTTRGSGTDTQY
>TRBJ1-1|TRBV5-1
ASNSRGENTEAF
>TRBJ2-3|TRBV29-1
SGRPGQGSGTDTQY
>TRBJ2-1|TRBV6-5
ASSYFNEQF
>TRBJ2-4|TRBV29-1
SVGARGQGKNIQY
>TRBJ2-7|TRBV4-2
ASSLEPATYEQY
>TRBJ2-5|TRBV10-3
AISVRPGSQETQY
>TRBJ1-2|TRBV6-5
ASSLAGQANYGYT
>TRBJ2-5|TRBV7-2
ASSFNTGVEETQY
>TRBJ2-6|TRBV29-1
SAQGTGRAGANVLT
>TRBJ1-1|TRBV5-1
ASSFRGQMNTEAF
>TRBJ2-3|TRBV2
ASSESSSTDTQY
>TRBJ1-1|TRBV18
ASSAGQGSEAF
>TRBJ1-2|TRBV28
ASSPSPGGYT
>TRBJ1-5|TRBV7-2
ASSKQASLSNQPQH
>TRBJ2-3|TRBV9
ASAEADTQY
>TRBJ2-1|TRBV10-3
AISEGTSGGHYNEQF
>TRBJ1-2|TRBV15
ATSRAPAGIGYGYT
>TRBJ2-7|TRBV7-2
ASSLVGFAYEQY
>TRBJ2-5|TRBV25-1
ASTIGKETQY
>TRBJ1-6|TRBV7-2
ASSPGREMDSPLH
>TRBJ2-7|TRBV29-1
SVKTGLEDEQY
>TRBJ2-7|TRBV7-2
ASSPGMHSYEQY
>TRBJ2-4|TRBV6-1
ASSEQLTKNIQY
>TRBJ1-5|TRBV4-3
ASSQGRNLGPQH
>TRBJ1-2|TRBV15
ATTQGVKDSYGYT
>TRBJ2-3|TRBV2
ASSPITTSTDTQY
>TRBJ2-3|TRBV30
AWSPRVLDTQY
>TRBJ2-2|TRBV2
ASTRRTANTGELF
>TRBJ1-1|TRBV29-1
SVAADRNMNTEAF
>TRBJ2-5|TRBV7-8
ASSLLAGEIETQY
>TRBJ1-2|TRBV10-3
AITQTGDGGYT
>TRBJ1-1|TRBV6-5
ASSYGQGLNTEAF